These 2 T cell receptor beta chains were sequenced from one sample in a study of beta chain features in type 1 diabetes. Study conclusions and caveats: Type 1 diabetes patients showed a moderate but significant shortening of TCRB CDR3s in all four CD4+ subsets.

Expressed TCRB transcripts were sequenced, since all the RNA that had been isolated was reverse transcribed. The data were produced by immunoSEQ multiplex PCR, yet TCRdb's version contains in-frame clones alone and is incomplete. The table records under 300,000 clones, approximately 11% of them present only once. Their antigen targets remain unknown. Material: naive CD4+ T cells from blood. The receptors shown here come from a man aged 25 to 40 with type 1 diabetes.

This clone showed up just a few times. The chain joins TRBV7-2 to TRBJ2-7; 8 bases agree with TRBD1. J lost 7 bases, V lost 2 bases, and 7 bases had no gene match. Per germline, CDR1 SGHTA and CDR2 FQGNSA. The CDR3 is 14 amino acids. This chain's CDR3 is CASSLHGQGLEQYF. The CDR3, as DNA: TGTGCCAGCAGCTTACATGGACAGGGACTTGAGCAGTACTTC.

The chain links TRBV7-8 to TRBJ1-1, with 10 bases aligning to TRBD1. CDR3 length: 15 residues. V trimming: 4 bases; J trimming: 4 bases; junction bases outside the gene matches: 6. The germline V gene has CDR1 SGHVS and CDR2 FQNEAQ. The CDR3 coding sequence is TGTGCCAGCAGCTCGCGAGGGACAGGGGCCACTGAAGCTTTCTTT. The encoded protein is CASSSRGTGATEAFF.